This T cell receptor (beta chain) was recorded in a study of CD8 T cells in ankylosing spondylitis. Study-level results: A motif in TCR beta, a set of roughly eight highly homologous variants, appeared characteristic of ankylosing spondylitis blood. Researchers report that disease-linked clones proved CD8+ and relatively rare in peripheral blood. Reports say disease-linked clones showed up significantly more in matched ankylosing spondylitis synovial fluid.

This clonotype was recorded at least ten times. No antigen is known for it. The CDR3 contains 12 residues. With 5 bases removed from V and 10 bases from J, the gap between germline ends came to 14 bases. TCRdb reanalysed the 5' RACE reads using MiXCR and keeps one entry per CDR3 protein. The sample records more than 400,000 distinct CDR3 sequences, roughly 5.3% being singletons. This TCR was sampled from a male donor with ankylosing spondylitis. The specimen was blood, either unsorted or a sorted T cell fraction (not recorded which). The chain recombines TRBV12-3 or TRBV12-4 with TRBJ1-1; D remains unclear. The CDR3 protein is CASSTNGLRAFF. The CDR3 DNA reads TGTGCCAGCAGTACCAACGGACTTCGAGCTTTCTTT.